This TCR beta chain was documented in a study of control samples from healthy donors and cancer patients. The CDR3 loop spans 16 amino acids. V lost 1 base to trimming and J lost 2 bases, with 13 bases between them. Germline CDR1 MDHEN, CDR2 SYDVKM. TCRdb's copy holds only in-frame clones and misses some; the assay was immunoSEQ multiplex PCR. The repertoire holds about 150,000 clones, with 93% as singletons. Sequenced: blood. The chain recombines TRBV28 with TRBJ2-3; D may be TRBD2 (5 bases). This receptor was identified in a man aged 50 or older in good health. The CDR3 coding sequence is TGTGCCAGCAGTTTATTTTCTAGCCGCGACACAGATACGCAGTATTTT. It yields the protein CASSLFSSRDTDTQYF.